The 20 T cell receptor beta chains listed next were all sequenced from one sample in a study of cytomegalovirus exposure and HLA in healthy donors. 60 Vbeta and 13 Jbeta primers were used in PCR. Clones were read by immunoSEQ multiplex PCR, and TCRdb kept only the in-frame ones, dropping some. The table has about 87,000 clones, 70% to 85% seen once. Sequenced material: PBMCs. The receptors stem from a man aged 30 to 45 in good health and CMV-seropositive.

The chain links TRBV19 to TRBJ2-3; 7 bases align to TRBD2. Germline V lookup: CDR1 LNHDA, CDR2 SQIVND (reference sequence). The CDR3 has 15 amino acids. V dropped 5 bases and J dropped 6; count of bases not matched to a gene: 11. The CDR3 DNA is TGTGCCAGTAGTCCGAGCGGGACCCGCGGGGATACGCAGTATTTT. Translation gives CASSPSGTRGDTQYF.

V usage is TRBV5-4 and J usage is TRBJ2-7; 8 nucleotides match TRBD1. The V gene's germline CDR1 is SGHNT and CDR2 YYREEE (reference sequence). Trimming took 4 bases from V and 3 from J; bases not matched to a gene: 9. This CDR3 region has 15 residues. The CDR3 spells CASSTGTGPYYEQYF. DNA for the CDR3: TGTGCCAGCAGCACTGGGACAGGACCTTACTACGAGCAGTACTTC.

This clone has a handful of counts. The chain has TRBV4-1 and TRBJ2-1; TRBD2 aligns across 8 bases. V gave up 0 bases and J gave up 3 bases; unmatched junction bases: 10. The CDR3 is made up of 18 amino acids. Germline CDR1 is MGHRA and CDR2 is YSYEKL. CDR3 in DNA: TGCGCCAGCAGCCAAGATCCATTACTAGCGGCGAACTACAATGAGCAGTTCTTC. Translation: CASSQDPLLAANYNEQFF.

V and J are TRBV28 and TRBJ1-2; 8 bases match TRBD1. The CDR3 is 19 amino acids. CDR1 MDHEN and CDR2 SYDVKM come from the germline V gene. Trimming removed 7 bases from V and 2 bases from J; junction bases left unmatched: 21. The CDR3 loop is CASMLLGGVGQGLNYGYTF. The CDR3 DNA reads as TGTGCCAGCATGCTTTTGGGGGGCGTAGGACAGGGACTAAACTATGGCTACACCTTC.

The chain is built from TRBV7-2 and TRBJ2-5; D remains ambiguous. Germline V lookup: CDR1 SGHTA, CDR2 FQGNSA. V was pared by 4 bases and J by 4 bases, with 16 bases between. The CDR3 length is 15 residues. CDR3 sequence reads: CASSSQPLEPETQYF. CDR3 in DNA: TGTGCCAGCAGCTCGCAACCCCTAGAACCAGAGACCCAGTACTTC.

The chain is built from TRBV4-3 and TRBJ2-7, with TRBD2 matching over 7 bases. The germline V gene encodes CDR1 LGHNA and CDR2 YSLEER. The trim removed 4 bases at V and 4 bases at J, leaving 10 bases unmatched. The CDR3 extends over 15 amino acids. CDR3 sequence (DNA): TGCGCCAGCAGCCTTGTCCTAGCGGATACGTACGAGCAGTACTTC. Translating it yields CASSLVLADTYEQYF.

This chain connects TRBV27 to TRBJ1-1, with TRBD1 as a possible D gene (6 bases). CDR1 is MNHEY, CDR2 SMNVEV, per germline (reference sequence). The CDR3 length is 12 residues. V was shortened by 11 bases and J by 4 bases, with 14 bases between the two germline ends. CDR3 residues: CASREGGTEAFF. For the CDR3, the DNA is TGTGCCTCCCGGGAGGGGGGCACTGAAGCTTTCTTT.

The chain joins TRBV14 to TRBJ2-5; D call uncertain. The last part of the DNA fits TRBJ2-7 better; the J call may be wrong. The germline V gene encodes CDR1 SGHDN and CDR2 FVKESK. This CDR3 region has 13 residues. The CDR3 spells CASSQDRLNEQYF. The CDR3 region has the DNA TGTGCCAGCAGCCAAGACAGGCTGAACGAGCAGTACTTC.

The rearrangement links TRBV25-1 to TRBJ1-1, with TRBD1 matching 7 bases. The CDR3 is 12 residues long. The germline V gene has CDR1 MGHDK and CDR2 SYGVNS. The V and J ends lost 7 bases and 4 bases, in that order; junction bases with no gene match: 3. CDR3 sequence (DNA): TGTGCCAGCACGTCAGGGGGCACTGAAGCTTTCTTT. Its translation is CASTSGGTEAFF.

The rearrangement links TRBV25-1 to TRBJ1-4; D not resolved. V was cut by 3 bases and J by 0 bases, with 14 bases left in between. CDR1 and CDR2 from the germline V gene are MGHDK and SYGVNS. This CDR3 contains 17 residues. This CDR3 is CASSDFGDPTTNEKLFF. The CDR3 nucleotides are TGTGCCAGCAGTGATTTCGGAGATCCTACAACTAATGAAAAACTGTTTTTT.

This chain uses TRBV28 with TRBJ2-1; D gene uncertain. Germline V lookup: CDR1 MDHEN, CDR2 SYDVKM. The CDR3 length is 14 residues. Deletions cut 4 bases from V and 1 base from J, with 8 bases between. For the CDR3, the DNA is TGTGCCAGCAGTTACGGTGAATCCTACAATGAGCAGTTCTTC. It translates to CASSYGESYNEQFF.

This clone has only a few counts. The V and J genes are TRBV25-1 and TRBJ1-5; TRBD1 matches at 7 bases. The CDR3 extends over 17 amino acids. The V gene's germline CDR1 is MGHDK and CDR2 SYGVNS. Trimming at V came to 3 bases and at J to 0 bases, leaving 8 bases not matched to a gene. DNA of the CDR3: TGTGCCAGCAGTGAGTCAGGGGGGCCTATTAGCAATCAGCCCCAGCATTTT. It codes for CASSESGGPISNQPQHF.

The chain employs TRBV28 and TRBJ1-2; maybe TRBD1 (5 bases). Deletions cut 6 bases from V and 4 bases from J, with 18 bases between. Germline V CDR1 and CDR2: MDHEN, SYDVKM. The CDR3 length is 15 residues. CDR3 DNA: TGTGCCAGCAGGGCCAACGACAGACCCAGCTATGGCTACACCTTC. This codes for CASRANDRPSYGYTF.

V gene TRBV2 combines with J gene TRBJ2-7; possible D gene TRBD1, 6 bases. The V end was cut by 4 bases, the J end by 6 bases, with 16 bases between. The CDR3 spans 14 residues. Germline V CDR1 and CDR2: SNHLY, FYNNEI. This CDR3 reads CASSVEQGPLEQYF. Here the CDR3 DNA reads TGTGCCAGCAGTGTCGAACAGGGACCTCTCGAGCAGTACTTC.

The rearrangement links TRBV5-4 to TRBJ2-3; TRBD1 aligns across 9 bases. Germline CDR1 is SGHNT and CDR2 is YYREEE (reference sequence). The CDR3 runs to 15 residues. Unmatched junction bases numbered 7, after V lost 4 bases and J lost 4 bases. CDR3 loop: CASSPGQGAADTQYF. CDR3 sequence (DNA): TGTGCCAGCAGCCCGGGACAGGGTGCCGCAGATACGCAGTATTTT.

The genes are TRBV6-5 and TRBJ1-6; D call uncertain. The CDR3 runs 14 residues. V was cut by 0 bases and J by 8 bases, with 8 bases left in between. Germline CDR1 is MNHEY and CDR2 is SVGAGI. DNA for the CDR3: TGTGCCAGCAGTTACTCGTTCCCCGATTCACCCCTCCACTTT. This translates into CASSYSFPDSPLHF.

This rearrangement joins TRBV27 to TRBJ1-1; D may be TRBD1 (6 bases). This CDR3 region has 14 residues. Trimming removed 2 bases from V and 2 bases from J, with 9 bases in between. The V gene's germline CDR1 is MNHEY and CDR2 SMNVEV (reference sequence). CDR3 coding DNA: TGTGCCAGCAGTTTAAGCAGGGGAAACACTGAAGCTTTCTTT. Translated, it gives CASSLSRGNTEAFF.

The chain combines TRBV7-2 with TRBJ2-1, with TRBD2 matching over 10 bases. Per germline, CDR1 SGHTA and CDR2 FQGNSA. The CDR3 covers 12 residues. The V and J ends lost 3 bases and 10 bases, in that order; junction bases with no gene match: 0. The CDR3 DNA reads TGTGCCAGCAGCTTTAGCGGGAGGGAGCAGTTCTTC. Its protein product is CASSFSGREQFF. The full variable domain, completed using reference TRBV7-2 and TRBJ2-1, is GAGVSQSPSNKVTEKGKDVELRCDPISGHTALYWYRQSLGQGLEFLIYFQGNSAPDKSGLPSDRFSAERTGGSVSTLTIQRTQQEDSAVYLCASSFSGREQFFGPGTRLTVL.

This clone was detected only once. V and J are TRBV5-1 and TRBJ2-1; no clear D gene. The germline V gene has CDR1 SGHRS and CDR2 YFSETQ. The CDR3 is 16 residues long. Trimming removed 0 bases at V and 1 base at J, with 11 bases between. CDR3 loop: CASSLGDTLSYNEQFF. The CDR3 region has the DNA TGCGCCAGCAGCTTGGGAGATACTCTGTCCTACAATGAGCAGTTCTTC.

The CDR3 DNA sequence: TGTGCCAGCAGCCCGGGACTAGTTACAGATACGCAGTATTTT. Translation: CASSPGLVTDTQYF. The chain has TRBV7-2 and TRBJ2-3, with TRBD2 matching over 8 bases. J was trimmed by 3 bases and V by 5 bases; bases with no gene match: 4. This CDR3 has 14 residues. From germline, CDR1 is SGHTA and CDR2 FQGNSA.